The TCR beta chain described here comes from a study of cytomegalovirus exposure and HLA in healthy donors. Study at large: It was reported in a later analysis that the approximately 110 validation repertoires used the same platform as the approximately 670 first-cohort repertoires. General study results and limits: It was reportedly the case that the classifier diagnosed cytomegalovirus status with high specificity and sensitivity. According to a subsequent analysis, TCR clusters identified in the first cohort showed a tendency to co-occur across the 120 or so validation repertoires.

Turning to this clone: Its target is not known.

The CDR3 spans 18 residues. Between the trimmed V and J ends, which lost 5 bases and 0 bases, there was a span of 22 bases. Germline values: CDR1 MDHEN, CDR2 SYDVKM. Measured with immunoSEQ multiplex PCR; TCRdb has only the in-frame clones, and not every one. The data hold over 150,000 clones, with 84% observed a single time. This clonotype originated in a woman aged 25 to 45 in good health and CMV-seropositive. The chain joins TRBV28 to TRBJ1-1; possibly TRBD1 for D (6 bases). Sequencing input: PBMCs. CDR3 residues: CASSLPGGLRDVNTEAFF. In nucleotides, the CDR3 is TGTGCCAGCAGTCTCCCCGGGGGGCTGCGGGATGTGAACACTGAAGCTTTCTTT.